This T cell receptor (beta chain) was identified in a study of blood T cell repertoires in COVID-19 (dated by TCRdb to the early 2020s). With respect to the entire study: Collaborator samples came from the United States, Italy and Spain and covered acute and convalescent phases of COVID-19. The prospective study material was composed of cDNA or gDNA derived from T cells, B-cell-depleted T cells, or PBMCs. Deeply sampled blood TCRbeta repertoires from subjects exposed to, actively infected with, or recovered from COVID-19 were included in the dataset. The repertoires were released in a freely available public database intended as a resource for research on the immune response to SARS-CoV-2. Samples were obtained from the ongoing ImmuneRACE study (first 160 participants) and from approximately 1,200 subjects provided by 6 global collaborators. Sample metadata almost always included a de-identified subject ID, COVID-19 status, age in years and sex. Where available, HLA class I and class II types were obtained from metadata supplied by the sample provider rather than from assay-based typing. The full study reports these points: Clinical and demographic metadata were provided uncurated, with the amount varying by source and participant.

TCRbeta CDR3 regions were amplified from genomic DNA by means of the immunoSEQ Assay, a bias-controlled multiplex PCR. The authors' pipeline ran thus. The number of nucleated cells in each sample was estimated by amplification of reference gene primers within the assay. To quantify the absolute abundance of each unique TCRbeta CDR3 rearrangement, sequence reads were collapsed and filtered. For each sample, productive Simpson clonality was calculated as the square root of Simpson's diversity index over productive rearrangements. Not all clones reach the TCRdb copy of this immuneACCESS table, which keeps in-frame sequences only. Checked studies attribute under half of the gap to unresolved V genes and leave the rest unexplained. V and J calls and clone size are those listed in that table; D and trimming were worked out from the DNA. The sample contains a few hundred thousand clones, approximately 92% of them found a single time. The leading ten clones occupy around 4.6% of the sample.

Concerning this clone: Its cognate antigen has yet to be identified. No much larger clone exists at a distance of one base, and base qualities are not known.

A second Seattle source provided samples from volunteer blood donors who had recovered from COVID-19. The collaborating institutions used their own protocols to collect whole blood in K2EDTA tubes. For TCRbeta analysis, collaborator samples were shipped as frozen whole blood, as isolated PBMCs, or as DNA extracted from either sample type. V trim: 0 bases; J trim: 8 bases; unmatched bases: 11. The CDR3 covers 16 residues, taking in both the cysteine and the phenylalanine. The CDR3 DNA has 48 bases and is translated from base 1. CDR1 SGHRS and CDR2 YFSETQ were looked up in the germline V gene. The sequenced sample was peripheral blood. In this chain, TRBV5-1 is recombined with TRBJ1-2; TRBD1 fits 9 bases in the junction. The clonotype comes from a woman in her thirties or forties who had recovered from COVID-19. The CDR3 protein is CASSLDFTGGASGYTF. The nucleotide sequence reads TGCGCCAGCAGCTTGGATTTTACAGGGGGCGCGAGCGGCTACACCTTC.